A single sample gave rise to the 7 T cell receptor beta chains below, sequenced in a study of regulatory T cells in long-lasting Graves disease (dated by TCRdb to the early 2020s). Libraries came from multiplex PCR. TCRdb records Illumina HiSeq 4000 as the sequencer. TCR beta libraries were built with iRepertoire HTBI primers and Arm-PCR amplification of CDR3 regions. TCRdb reprocessed the public reads (quality trimming at Q25 with fastp, clone calling with MiXCR) and kept in-frame beta chains. Each record represents a unique CDR3 protein, reported with the most common genes and DNA among its rows. The sample table contains some 320,000 distinct CDR3 sequences; only one count was recorded for roughly 18% of them. The top ten clones comprise about 40% of the sample. In light of the paper, this sample's time point label describes: newly diagnosed GD, antithyroid drugs for less than 3 months. For both TCR sequencing and RNA sequencing, RNA was extracted from PBMCs in TRIzol.

Sequencing used peripheral blood mononuclear cells (PBMCs), obtained at new diagnosis, from a patient treated with antithyroid drugs. These receptors all stem from a female donor with Graves disease.

The chain uses TRBV18 and TRBJ2-1, with TRBD1 matching over 8 bases. The CDR3 spans 15 residues. CDR1 and CDR2 from the germline V gene are KGHSH and LQKENI. V dropped 2 bases and J dropped 5; count of bases not matched to a gene: 5. As DNA, the CDR3 is TGTGCCAGCTCACCATTCGGACAGGGCAACAATGAGCAGTTCTTC. It yields the protein CASSPFGQGNNEQFF. The whole variable domain, remainder taken from reference TRBV18 and TRBJ2-1, is NAGVMQNPRHLVRRRGQEARLRCSPMKGHSHVYWYRQLPEEGLKFMVYLQKENIIDESGMPKERFSAEFPKEGPSILRIQQVVRGDSAAYFCASSPFGQGNNEQFFGPGTRLTVL.

This clonotype has more than one count but fewer than ten. The chain links TRBV7-9 to TRBJ2-2; 9 bases fit TRBD2. There are 16 residues in the CDR3. CDR1 SEHNR and CDR2 FQNEAQ come from the germline V gene (reference sequence). Trimming at V came to 5 bases and at J to 5 bases, leaving 9 bases not matched to a gene. The CDR3 DNA sequence: TGTGCCAGCAGCACCAAAAGACTAGCGGATACCGGGGAGCTGTTTTTT. Its translation: CASSTKRLADTGELFF.

This sequence joins TRBV2 and TRBJ2-2, with 12 positions matching TRBD2. CDR3 length: 16 amino acids. V was pared by 6 bases and J by 0 bases, with 2 bases of the junction left unmatched. CDR1 and CDR2 from the germline V gene are SNHLY and FYNNEI. This chain's CDR3 is CASRRTSGANTGELFF. CDR3 in DNA: TGTGCCAGCAGAAGGACTAGCGGGGCGAACACCGGGGAGCTGTTTTTT.

This clonotype has a single count. The V gene is TRBV28, the J gene TRBJ1-4; the D is unclear. The length of the CDR3 is 14 residues. The ends were cut back, 2 bases at V and 7 bases at J, with 11 bases in the middle. Germline V gives CDR1 MDHEN, CDR2 SYDVKM. CDR3 sequence reads: CASSLITTGEKLFF. The CDR3 coding sequence is TGTGCCAGCAGTTTAATCACTACTGGTGAAAAACTGTTTTTT.

There are many counts of this clonotype. J is TRBJ2-4 and V is TRBV7-2, with 12 bases fitting TRBD2. This CDR3 is built from 15 residues. The ends lost 5 bases at V and 10 bases at J; junction bases unmatched: 9. Looked up from germline, CDR1 is SGHTA and CDR2 is FQGNSA. In nucleotides, the CDR3 is TGTGCCAGCAGCCCGTCGACTAGCGGGAGTGGTATTCAGTACTTC. Translating it yields CASSPSTSGSGIQYF. Full variable domain (missing parts from reference TRBV7-2 and TRBJ2-4): GAGVSQSPSNKVTEKGKDVELRCDPISGHTALYWYRQSLGQGLEFLIYFQGNSAPDKSGLPSDRFSAERTGGSVSTLTIQRTQQEDSAVYLCASSPSTSGSGIQYFGAGTRLSVL.

This clonotype has a handful of counts. Given a much more abundant clone one base away, this may be a read error. Here the CDR3 omits its conserved ending phenylalanine or tryptophan, so a read error is the likely source. The V call is TRBV11-2, the J call TRBJ2-1; maybe TRBD2 (6 bases). The CDR3 is 12 residues long. Per the germline V gene, CDR1 is SGHAT and CDR2 is FQNNGV. V was trimmed by 4 bases and J by 8 bases, leaving 9 bases between them. In DNA form, the CDR3 reads TGTGCCAGCAGCTGGGGGGAGGATGAGCAGTTCCTC. Residues: CASSWGEDEQFL.

The V and J genes are TRBV25-1 and TRBJ2-2; tentative D call: TRBD2 (6 bases). The CDR3 runs 15 residues. Per germline, CDR1 MGHDK and CDR2 SYGVNS. V dropped 3 bases and J dropped 10 bases, with 18 bases sitting between them. The DNA of the CDR3 is TGTGCCAGCAGTGAGTGGGGGGTGGAGTTCGAGGAGCTGTTTTTT. Amino acid sequence: CASSEWGVEFEELFF.